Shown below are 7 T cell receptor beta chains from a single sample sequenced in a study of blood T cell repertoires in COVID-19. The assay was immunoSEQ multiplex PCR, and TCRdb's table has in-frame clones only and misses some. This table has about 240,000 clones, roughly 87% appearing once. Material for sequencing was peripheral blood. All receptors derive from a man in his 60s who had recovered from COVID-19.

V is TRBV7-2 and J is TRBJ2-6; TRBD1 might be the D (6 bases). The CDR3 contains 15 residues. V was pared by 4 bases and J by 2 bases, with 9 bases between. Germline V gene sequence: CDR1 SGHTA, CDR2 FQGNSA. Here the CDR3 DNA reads TGTGCCAGCAGCTCAAACAGGGCTGGGGCCAACGTCCTGACTTTC. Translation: CASSSNRAGANVLTF.

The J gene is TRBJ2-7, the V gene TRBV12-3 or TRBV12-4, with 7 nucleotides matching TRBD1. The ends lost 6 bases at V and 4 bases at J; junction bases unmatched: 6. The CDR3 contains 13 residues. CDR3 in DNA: TGTGCCAGCAGGCAGGGGGTTGTGTACGAGCAGTACTTC. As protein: CASRQGVVYEQYF.

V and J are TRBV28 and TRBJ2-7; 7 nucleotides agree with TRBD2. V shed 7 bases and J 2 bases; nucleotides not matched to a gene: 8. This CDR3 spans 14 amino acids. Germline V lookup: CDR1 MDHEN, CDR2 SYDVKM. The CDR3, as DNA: TGTGCCAGCACTATAGCGGGTCTCCCCTACGAGCAGTACTTC. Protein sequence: CASTIAGLPYEQYF. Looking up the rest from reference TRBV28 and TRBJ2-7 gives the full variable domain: DVKVTQSSRYLVKRTGEKVFLECVQDMDHENMFWYRQDPGLGLRLIYFSYDVKMKEKGDIPEGYSVSREKKERFSLILESASTNQTSMYLCASTIAGLPYEQYFGPGTRLTVT.

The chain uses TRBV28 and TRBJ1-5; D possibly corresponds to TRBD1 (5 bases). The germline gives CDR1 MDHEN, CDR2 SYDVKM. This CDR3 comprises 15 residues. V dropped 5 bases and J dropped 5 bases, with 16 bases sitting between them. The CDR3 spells CASSTTREGYQPQHF. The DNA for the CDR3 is TGTGCCAGCAGTACTACACGGGAGGGGTATCAGCCCCAGCATTTT.

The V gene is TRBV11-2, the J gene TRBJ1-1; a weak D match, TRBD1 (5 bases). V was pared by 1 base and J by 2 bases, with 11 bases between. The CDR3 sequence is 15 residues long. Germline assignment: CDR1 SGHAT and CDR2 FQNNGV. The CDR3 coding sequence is TGTGCCAGCAGCTTAGTGGTTAGGGGAAACACTGAAGCTTTCTTT. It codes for CASSLVVRGNTEAFF. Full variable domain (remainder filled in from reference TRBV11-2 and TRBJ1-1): EAGVAQSPRYKIIEKRQSVAFWCNPISGHATLYWYQQILGQGPKLLIQFQNNGVVDDSQLPKDRFSAERLKGVDSTLKIQPAKLEDSAVYLCASSLVVRGNTEAFFGQGTRLTVV.

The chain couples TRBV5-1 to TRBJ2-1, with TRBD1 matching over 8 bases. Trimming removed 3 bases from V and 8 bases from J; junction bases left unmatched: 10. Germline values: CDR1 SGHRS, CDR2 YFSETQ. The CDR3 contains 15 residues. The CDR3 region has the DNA TGCGCCAGCAGCTCCGCAGGGGGCCAGGGGCATGAGCAGTTCTTC. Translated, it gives CASSSAGGQGHEQFF.

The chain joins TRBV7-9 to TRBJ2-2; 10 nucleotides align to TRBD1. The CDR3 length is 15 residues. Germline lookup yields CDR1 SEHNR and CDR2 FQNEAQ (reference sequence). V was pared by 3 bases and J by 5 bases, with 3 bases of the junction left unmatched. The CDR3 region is CASSLRQGATGELFF. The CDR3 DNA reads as TGTGCCAGCAGCTTGCGACAGGGGGCAACCGGGGAGCTGTTTTTT. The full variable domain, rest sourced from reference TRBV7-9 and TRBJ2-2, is DTGVSQNPRHKITKRGQNVTFRCDPISEHNRLYWYRQTLGQGPEFLTYFQNEAQLEKSRLLSDRFSAERPKGSFSTLEIQRTEQGDSAMYLCASSLRQGATGELFFGEGSRLTVL.